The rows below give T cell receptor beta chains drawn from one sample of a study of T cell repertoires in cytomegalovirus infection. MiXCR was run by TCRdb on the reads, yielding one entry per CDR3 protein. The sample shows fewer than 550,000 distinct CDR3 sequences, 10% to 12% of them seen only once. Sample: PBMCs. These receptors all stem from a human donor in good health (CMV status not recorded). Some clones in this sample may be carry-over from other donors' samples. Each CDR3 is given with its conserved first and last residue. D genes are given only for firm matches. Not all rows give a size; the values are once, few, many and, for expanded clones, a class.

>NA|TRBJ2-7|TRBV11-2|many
TGTGCCAGCAGCTTCGACAGGCACCCCTACGAGCAGTACTTC
CASSFDRHPYEQYF
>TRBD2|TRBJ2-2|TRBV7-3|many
TGTGCCAGCAGCCCCGGAGCGGGGGGCACCGGGGAGCTGTTTTTT
CASSPGAGGTGELFF
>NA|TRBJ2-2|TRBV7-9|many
TGTGCCAGCAGCCAAGGGGAGTTGGCACAGAAGAACACCGGGGAGCTGTTTTTT
CASSQGELAQKNTGELFF
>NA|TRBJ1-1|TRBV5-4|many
TGTGCCAGCGGGCCTCGGGGGGGTGATACTGAAGCTTTCTTT
CASGPRGGDTEAFF
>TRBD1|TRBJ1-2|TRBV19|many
TGTGCCAGTAGTCCTTGGACAGGGCAGGGCTACACCTTC
CASSPWTGQGYTF
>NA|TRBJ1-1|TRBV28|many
TGTGCCAGCAGTTTTAAGGGGTTAAGTTACACTGAAGCTTTCTTT
CASSFKGLSYTEAFF
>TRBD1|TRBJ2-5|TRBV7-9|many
TGTGCCAGCAGCATAAGCGACAGGGTGATTGCAGAGACCCAGTACTTC
CASSISDRVIAETQYF
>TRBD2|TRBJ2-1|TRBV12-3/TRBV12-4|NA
TGTGCCAGCACAGGACTAGCGACCCACAATGAGCAGTTCTTC
CASTGLATHNEQFF
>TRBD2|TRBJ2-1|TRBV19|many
TGTGCCAGTGCGTGGACTAGCGGGAATGAGCAGTTCTTC
CASAWTSGNEQFF
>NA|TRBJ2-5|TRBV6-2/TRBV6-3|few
TGTGCCAGCAAAAAAGAGACCCAGTACTTC
CASKKETQYF
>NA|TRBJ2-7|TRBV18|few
TGTGCCAGCTCACCACCTATTACAAACCCAAAAAATTACGAGCAGTACTTC
CASSPPITNPKNYEQYF
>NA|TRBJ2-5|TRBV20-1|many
TGCAGTGCTACAGGAGAGACCCAGTACTTC
CSATGETQYF
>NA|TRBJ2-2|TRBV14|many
TGTGCCAGCAGGCGACATTGGAACACCGGGGAGCTGTTTTTT
CASRRHWNTGELFF
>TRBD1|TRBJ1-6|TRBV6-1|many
TGTGCCAGCAGCTCCGGGACAGGGATAAATTCACCCCTCCACTTT
CASSSGTGINSPLHF
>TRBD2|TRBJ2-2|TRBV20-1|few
TGCAGTGCTAGCGTGGGAGGGCCAACCGGGGAGCTGTTTTTT
CSASVGGPTGELFF
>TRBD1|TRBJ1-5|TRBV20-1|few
TGCAGTGCTCCGTTCGGACAGGGGAATCAGCCCCAGCATTTT
CSAPFGQGNQPQHF
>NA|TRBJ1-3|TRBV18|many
TGTGCCAGCTCACCAGACAGCTCCACCTCATACTCTGGAAACACCATATATTTT
CASSPDSSTSYSGNTIYF
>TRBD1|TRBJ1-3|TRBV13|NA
TGTGCCAGCAGCTTAGGCCCAACAGGGGTCACTGGAAACACCATATATTTT
CASSLGPTGVTGNTIYF
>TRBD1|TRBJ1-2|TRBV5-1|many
TGCGCCAGCAGGCCCGGACAGGGGGAAGACGGGATCTATGGCTACACCTTC
CASRPGQGEDGIYGYTF
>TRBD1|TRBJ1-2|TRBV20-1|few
TGCAGTGCTCCAGTCCCGACAGGGAACTATGGCTACACCTTC
CSAPVPTGNYGYTF